Sequencing of this T cell receptor beta chain was carried out in a study of shared clonotypes between healthy human individuals. Germline V gene sequence: CDR1 MDHEN, CDR2 SYDVKM. The V and J ends lost 3 bases and 1 base respectively, with 12 bases between them. CDR3 length: 15 residues. Assay: immunoSEQ multiplex PCR; the TCRdb copy retains only in-frame clones and omits some. The sample includes 2 million to 2.5 million clones, over 85% of them seen just once. Sequencing was performed on naive CD4+ T cells from PBMCs. The subset was: CD45RA+ positively selected. The chain recombines TRBV28 with TRBJ2-5; no reliable D call. This sequence originates from a man aged 18 to 29 in good health. Some clones in this sample may be carry-over from other donors' samples. The CDR3 sequence is CASSLFVGPQETQYF. In DNA, the CDR3 is TGTGCCAGCAGTTTGTTCGTTGGACCCCAAGAGACCCAGTACTTC.